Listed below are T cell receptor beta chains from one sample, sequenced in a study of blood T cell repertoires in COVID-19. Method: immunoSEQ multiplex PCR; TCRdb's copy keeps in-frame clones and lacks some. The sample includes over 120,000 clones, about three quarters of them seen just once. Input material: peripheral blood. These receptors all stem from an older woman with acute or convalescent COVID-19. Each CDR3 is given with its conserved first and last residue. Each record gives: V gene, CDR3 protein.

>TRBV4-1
CASSQEGWEKLFF
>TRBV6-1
CASSEFLADYGYTF
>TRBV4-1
CASSQELRQGEEKLFF
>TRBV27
CASSFTPSGTGGADTQYF
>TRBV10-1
CASTKRGNTEAFF
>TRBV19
CASSISSGQGEEDQPQHF
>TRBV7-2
CASLSGVMQETQYF
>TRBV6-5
CASRVRLNTEAFF
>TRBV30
CAWRAGTGDGYTF
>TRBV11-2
CASSLASGYQETQYF
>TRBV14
CASSHTQGMNTEAFF
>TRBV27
CASSLQGQGQPQHF
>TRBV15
CATSRGSGRVAGELFF
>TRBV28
CATLAATQYF
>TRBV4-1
CASSQWTSGNYEQYF
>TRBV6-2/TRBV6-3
CASSLGTSGYNEQFF
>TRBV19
CASRRSSGNTIYF
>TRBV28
CASSRSPPGQFNSPLHF
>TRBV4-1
CASSQRGQGGSSYNSPLHF
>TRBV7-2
CASSLGRGSKAFF
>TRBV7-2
CASSLGPYIQYF
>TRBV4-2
CASSQLRVGDTQYF
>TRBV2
CASSEQRTVQETQYF
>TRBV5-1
CASSLQGSYNEQFF
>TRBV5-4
CASSLSGVGAYEQYF
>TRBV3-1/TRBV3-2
CASSPGATTGELFF
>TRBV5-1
CASSGTSYNEQFF
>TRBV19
CASSLRDYNEQFF
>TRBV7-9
CASSLLGRGRGNEELFF
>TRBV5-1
CASRDSGASTDTQYF
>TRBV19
CASIGREWDGELFF
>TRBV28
CASSFLQGLETQYF
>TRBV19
CASSVSGSTSSYNEQFF
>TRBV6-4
CASSDSTGTGNEQFF
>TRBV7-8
CASSRMGQGIMNTEAFF
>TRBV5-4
CASSRGGYSGNTIYF
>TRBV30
CAWSRTGGGGSYEQYF
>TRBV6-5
CASSRTDRGDQPQHF
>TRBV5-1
CASSFQTGHRFEAFF
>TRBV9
CASSVRREGRETQYF
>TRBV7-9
CASSRPGQRTDTQYF
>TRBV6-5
CASSPRLISGETQYF
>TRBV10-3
CAISRTGEGSPLHF
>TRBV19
CASNTPRTGANVLTF
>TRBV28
CASSLPGGHQPQHF
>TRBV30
CAWSNRQGHSYEQYF
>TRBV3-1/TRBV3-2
CASARGESYEQYF
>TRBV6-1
CASSEERGLVAFF
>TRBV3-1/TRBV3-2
CASSRGRLGNEQFF
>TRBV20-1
CSASLGGYEQYF
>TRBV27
CASSPRQGALAGEAFF
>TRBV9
CASSVGDRGLETQYF
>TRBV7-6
CASSLGGITLYEQYF
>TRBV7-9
CASSLDELSSGNTIYF
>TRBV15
CATSKGRVTSSYEQYF
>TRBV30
CAWSYGGIDQPQHF
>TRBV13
CASSLGGGENIQYF
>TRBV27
CASSLSGPGQGFYEQYF
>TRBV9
CASSVSGAGADTQYF